This T cell receptor (beta chain) emerged from a study of blood T cell repertoires in COVID-19. TCRdb's table, derived via immunoSEQ multiplex PCR, lists solely in-frame clones and lacks some. This sample has 150,000 or so clones, with 74% found just once. This CDR3 region has 14 residues. V shed 4 bases and J shed 4 bases, with 13 bases lying between them. Germline CDR1 SGHAT, CDR2 FQNNGV. This sequence was found in a woman of 80 years or more with acute or convalescent COVID-19. The chain links TRBV11-2 to TRBJ1-1; maybe TRBD1 (5 bases). Sequenced material: peripheral blood. CDR3 in DNA: TGTGCCAGCAGCTCTGGACAACTGGTCACTGAAGCTTTCTTT. Amino acids: CASSSGQLVTEAFF. Full variable domain (missing parts from reference TRBV11-2 and TRBJ1-1): EAGVAQSPRYKIIEKRQSVAFWCNPISGHATLYWYQQILGQGPKLLIQFQNNGVVDDSQLPKDRFSAERLKGVDSTLKIQPAKLEDSAVYLCASSSGQLVTEAFFGQGTRLTVV.